This T cell receptor beta chain was profiled in a study of blood T cell repertoires in COVID-19. The J segment lost 5 bases and the V segment lost 4 bases, leaving 9 bases of the junction unmatched. The CDR3 contains 14 residues. Per germline, CDR1 SGHNT and CDR2 YYREEE (reference sequence). Original methodology: Reference gene primers were amplified, and this amplification served to estimate nucleated cell counts. Assay used: immunoSEQ multiplex PCR; TCRdb lists only in-frame clones, some missing. The DNA gave D and trimming, while V, J and clone size come from that table. The data hold just over 350,000 clones, with about 90% observed a single time.

Sequencing input: PBMCs or T cells enriched from blood (not recorded which). The TCR comes from a woman aged 25 to 39 who had recovered from COVID-19. V usage is TRBV5-4 and J usage is TRBJ2-7; TRBD1 matches at 7 bases. Here the CDR3 reads CASSGGQVVNEQYF. The DNA of the CDR3 is TGTGCCAGCAGCGGCGGACAGGTAGTTAACGAGCAGTACTTC.